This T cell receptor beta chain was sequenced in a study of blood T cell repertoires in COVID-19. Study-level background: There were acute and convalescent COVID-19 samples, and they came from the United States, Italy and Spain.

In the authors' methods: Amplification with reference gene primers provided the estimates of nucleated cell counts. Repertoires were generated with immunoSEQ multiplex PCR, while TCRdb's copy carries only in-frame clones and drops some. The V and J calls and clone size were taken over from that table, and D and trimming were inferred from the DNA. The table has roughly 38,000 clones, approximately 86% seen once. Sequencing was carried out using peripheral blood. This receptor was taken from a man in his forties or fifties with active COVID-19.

CDR3: CASGETGSTEAFF. The CDR3 DNA reads as TGTGCCAGCGGAGAAACAGGGTCGACTGAAGCTTTCTTT. This chain joins TRBV5-4 and TRBJ1-1; a weak D match, TRBD1 (6 bases). This CDR3 has 13 amino acids. The germline V gene encodes CDR1 SGHNT and CDR2 YYREEE (reference sequence). The V gene lost 7 bases and the J gene lost 5 bases, with 15 bases spanning the gap. The full variable domain, its missing parts supplied by reference TRBV5-4 and TRBJ1-1, is ETGVTQSPTHLIKTRGQQVTLRCSSQSGHNTVSWYQQALGQGPQFIFQYYREEENGRGNFPPRFSGLQFPNYSSELNVNALELDDSALYLCASGETGSTEAFFGQGTRLTVV.